Reported below is one TCR beta chain. These data belong to a study of CD8 T cells in Susac syndrome. RNA totalling roughly 0.45 to 1 ug underwent reverse transcription with random hexamers. TCRdb ran MiXCR on the immunoSEQ multiplex PCR reads and lists one entry per CDR3 protein. The repertoire holds some 190,000 distinct CDR3 sequences, with about 95% as singletons. Losses at the gene ends were 0 bases for V and 0 bases for J; bases not matched to a gene: 7. The CDR3 consists of 18 residues. CDR1 LNHNV and CDR2 YYDKDF come from the germline V gene (reference sequence). The chain carries TRBV15 and TRBJ2-1; TRBD2 aligns across 8 bases. The sequencing sample was made of CD4+ T cells from PBMCs. The receptor was derived from a human donor in good health. CDR3 residues: CATSRDLSGRSSYNEQFF. CDR3 sequence (DNA): TGTGCCACCAGCAGAGATCTCAGCGGGAGAAGCTCCTACAATGAGCAGTTCTTC.